Each of the 13 T cell receptor beta chains below was sequenced from the same sample in a study of regulatory T cells in long-lasting Graves disease. To make TCR beta libraries, researchers used iRepertoire HTBI primers and Arm-PCR of CDR3 regions. Each CDR3 protein is one row after TCRdb ran MiXCR on the multiplex PCR reads. The sample holds about 310,000 distinct CDR3 sequences, more than 20% seen once. As to time point: persistent/refractory GD, antithyroid drugs over 5 years with positive TRAb. RNA isolated from PBMCs was used to make the TCR library. The sample was peripheral blood mononuclear cells (PBMCs), taken when the disease was refractory, from a patient treated with antithyroid drugs. The receptors were gathered from a female donor with Graves disease.

The sample holds a few counts of this clonotype. J is TRBJ1-2 and V is TRBV29-1; D remains ambiguous. This CDR3 is built from 13 residues. Trimming left V 6 bases short and J 0 bases short, with 11 bases between. The germline V gene has CDR1 SQVTM and CDR2 ANQGSEA. DNA of the CDR3: TGCAGCGTGGTCCCCACGACTAACTATGGCTACACCTTC. Residues: CSVVPTTNYGYTF. The full variable domain, in which reference TRBV29-1 and TRBJ1-2 provide the parts outside the CDR3, is SAVISQKPSRDICQRGTSLTIQCQVDSQVTMMFWYRQQPGQSLTLIATANQGSEATYESGFVIDKFPISRPNLTFSTLTVSNMSPEDSSIYLCSVVPTTNYGYTFGSGTRLTVV.

In its sample, this clonotype was seen a few times. The rearrangement links TRBV7-2 to TRBJ2-1, with D perhaps matching TRBD2 (6 bases). The CDR3 loop spans 13 amino acids. V gave up 2 bases and J gave up 6 bases, with 8 bases separating them. Germline V gene data show CDR1 as SGHTA and CDR2 as FQGNSA. CDR3 DNA: TGTGCCAGCAGCTTAATGGGGGGCAATGAGCAGTTCTTC. Its protein is CASSLMGGNEQFF. Using reference TRBV7-2 and TRBJ2-1 for the parts outside the CDR3, the full variable domain is GAGVSQSPSNKVTEKGKDVELRCDPISGHTALYWYRQSLGQGLEFLIYFQGNSAPDKSGLPSDRFSAERTGGSVSTLTIQRTQQEDSAVYLCASSLMGGNEQFFGPGTRLTVL.

This chain connects TRBV28 to TRBJ1-2, with D maybe TRBD1 (5 bases). V was trimmed by 2 bases and J by 8 bases, leaving 9 bases between them. The germline CDR1 and CDR2 sequences are MDHEN and SYDVKM. The CDR3 loop spans 12 amino acids. The CDR3 region is CASSLPQGGYTF. The CDR3 DNA is TGTGCCAGCAGTTTACCCCAGGGAGGCTACACCTTC.

In its sample, this clonotype was seen a few times. The genes are TRBV11-2 and TRBJ2-2; D unresolved. The CDR3 covers 15 residues. V dropped 6 bases and J dropped 3 bases, with 14 bases sitting between them. CDR1 and CDR2 (germline): SGHAT, FQNNGV. In DNA form, the CDR3 reads TGTGCCAGCAGTCGGAGAGGATTGGACACCGGGGAGCTGTTTTTT. It codes for CASSRRGLDTGELFF.

CDR3: CASSVLGVPEYEQYF. Written as DNA, the CDR3 is TGCGCCAGCAGCGTTTTGGGGGTCCCTGAATACGAGCAGTACTTC. V is TRBV4-1 and J is TRBJ2-7; possibly TRBD1 or TRBD2 for D (5 bases each). V was trimmed by 5 bases and J by 4 bases, leaving 18 bases between them. CDR1 and CDR2 from the germline V gene are MGHRA and YSYEKL. The CDR3 sequence is 15 residues long.

The rearrangement links TRBV19 to TRBJ1-2; TRBD1 might be the D (5 bases). The length of the CDR3 is 13 residues. V lost 3 bases to trimming and J lost 4 bases, with 9 bases between them. The germline V gene encodes CDR1 LNHDA and CDR2 SQIVND (reference sequence). CDR3 DNA sequence: TGTGCCAGTAGTATCGTGGGACCCTATGGCTACACCTTC. Its protein is CASSIVGPYGYTF.

The chain has TRBV6-1 and TRBJ2-3, with 7 bases aligning to TRBD2. This CDR3 comprises 15 residues. V lost 10 bases and J lost 4; bases outside the gene matches: 14. The germline CDR1 and CDR2 sequences are MNHNS and SASEGT. The CDR3 sequence is CATRRGGSVADTQYF. The DNA of the CDR3 is TGTGCCACCAGAAGAGGCGGGAGTGTGGCAGATACGCAGTATTTT.

To note about this clonotype: A much larger clone sits a single nucleotide away, making a read error possible. The chain joins TRBV6-2 or TRBV6-3 to TRBJ1-2, with TRBD1 as a possible D gene (6 bases). With 8 bases removed from V and 7 bases from J, the gap between germline ends came to 14 bases. Germline loops: CDR1 MNHEY, CDR2 SVGEGT. The length of the CDR3 is 12 residues. The CDR3 nucleotides read TGTGCCAGCTCAGGCAGGGGATCTGGCTACACCTTC. It encodes CASSGRGSGYTF.

This clonotype was counted between two and nine times. V and J are TRBV7-9 and TRBJ1-1; the D gene is possibly TRBD1 (5 bases). CDR3 length equals 14 residues. Germline V gives CDR1 SEHNR, CDR2 FQNEAQ (reference sequence). With 4 bases removed from V and 1 base from J, the gap between germline ends came to 10 bases. CDR3 coding DNA: TGTGCCAGCAGCTCACAGGCCCAGAACACTGAAGCTTTCTTT. This codes for CASSSQAQNTEAFF. Together with reference TRBV7-9 and TRBJ1-1, the CDR3 gives the full variable domain: DTGVSQNPRHKITKRGQNVTFRCDPISEHNRLYWYRQTLGQGPEFLTYFQNEAQLEKSRLLSDRFSAERPKGSFSTLEIQRTEQGDSAMYLCASSSQAQNTEAFFGQGTRLTVV.

The V gene is TRBV19, the J gene TRBJ2-5; a possible D gene is TRBD1 (6 bases). CDR1 and CDR2 (germline): LNHDA, SQIVND (reference sequence). This CDR3 region has 13 residues. The V end lost 7 bases, the J end lost 7 bases, and 16 bases lay between the germline ends. CDR3: CASMPQGYSTQYF. The CDR3 DNA reads TGTGCCAGTATGCCCCAGGGGTATTCGACCCAGTACTTC.

In its sample, this clonotype was seen a few times. The rearrangement uses TRBV15 and TRBJ2-5; weak D call: TRBD1 (6 bases). CDR1 and CDR2 (germline): LNHNV, YYDKDF (reference sequence). Trimming stripped 3 bases from V and 5 bases from J, with 19 bases between. The CDR3 covers 16 residues. CDR3 DNA: TGTGCCACCAGCAGTGCAGACTACCCCGACAGGGAGACCCAGTACTTC. Translating it yields CATSSADYPDRETQYF.

The V and J genes are TRBV5-6 and TRBJ2-6; D call uncertain. CDR1 SGHDT and CDR2 YYEEEE come from the germline V gene. CDR3 length: 15 residues. V lost 0 bases to trimming and J lost 5 bases, with 9 bases between them. CDR3 residues: CASSLDGSRANVLTF. CDR3 in DNA: TGTGCCAGCAGCTTGGACGGGTCCAGGGCCAACGTCCTGACTTTC. Filled out from reference TRBV5-6 and TRBJ2-6, the complete variable domain reads DAGVTQSPTHLIKTRGQQVTLRCSPKSGHDTVSWYQQALGQGPQFIFQYYEEEERQRGNFPDRFSGHQFPNYSSELNVNALLLGDSALYLCASSLDGSRANVLTFGAGSRLTVL.

The chain links TRBV2 to TRBJ2-4; D unresolved. Germline V CDR1 and CDR2: SNHLY, FYNNEI. V gave up 5 bases and J gave up 6 bases, with 11 bases separating them. The CDR3 totals 13 residues. This CDR3 is CASSTGPPNIQYF. DNA for the CDR3: TGTGCCAGCAGTACGGGCCCCCCAAACATTCAGTACTTC.